The clone carrying this T cell receptor (beta chain) was picked up many times. The antigen is not known. From the germline J gene comes the end of the CDR3, since the read stops 3 residues before it. This record comes from a study of T cell clonality in common variable immunodeficiency. CVID subjects were some 15 female and approximately 30 male, aged roughly 8 to 65. Caucasian heritage predominated among both patients and controls. Blood samples were heparinized, about 5 to 9 ml per donor. Points from the study as a whole: The cause of increased CVID clonality remains unclear without subpopulation sequencing. In common variable immunodeficiency, TCR beta chains reportedly carried fewer deletions and N-nucleotide insertions.

Sequencing used immunoSEQ multiplex PCR; TCRdb keeps in-frame clones, though not all of them. Listed for the sample are roughly 39,000 clones, none seen a single time. CDR1 is MDHEN, CDR2 SYDVKM, per germline. The CDR3 consists of 16 residues. The junction had 5 bases not matched to a gene; V was cut back by 6 bases and J by 1 base. Specimen: peripheral blood mononuclear cells. The chain carries TRBV28 and TRBJ2-7; 14 nucleotides agree with TRBD2. The receptor was derived from a human donor with common variable immunodeficiency. The CDR3 DNA, read in part, is TGTGCCAGCAGAGGGACTAGCGGGAGAAGGTCCTACGAG. This encodes CASRGTSGRRSYE. The whole CDR3 sequence reads CASRGTSGRRSYEQYF.